The clone carrying this TCR beta chain was seen a handful of times. This CDR3 is 15 amino acids long. With 6 bases removed from V and 3 bases from J, the gap between germline ends came to 16 bases. Germline assignment: CDR1 MNHEY and CDR2 SVGAGI. These data are taken from a study of chemoradiotherapy in HPV16-positive cancers. The repertoire was sequenced with immunoSEQ multiplex PCR; TCRdb's copy has only in-frame clones and lacks some. The sample yields 15,000 to 20,000 clones, about three quarters seen once. This specimen was taken from a patient who underwent chemoradiotherapy. This clonotype originated in a human donor with HPV-associated anogenital cancer. J is TRBJ2-3 and V is TRBV6-5; no firm D call. CDR3 residues: CASSPLLTRTDTQYF. CDR3 coding DNA: TGTGCCAGCAGCCCCCTACTAACCAGGACAGATACGCAGTATTTT.